This T cell receptor (beta chain) was retrieved from a study of blood T cell repertoires in COVID-19. Across the whole study: Donors in the United States, Italy and Spain gave samples during acute or convalescent COVID-19. Nucleic acid was either cDNA or gDNA, and it came from T cells, B-cell-depleted T cells, or PBMCs.

Germline V gene lookup returns CDR1 KGHSH and CDR2 LQKENI. V lost 6 bases to trimming and J lost 5 bases, with 13 bases between them. The CDR3 has 14 residues. Patients from Seattle were sampled longitudinally, starting during active infection. Sequenced by immunoSEQ multiplex PCR; TCRdb stores in-frame clones only, minus some. The table lists roughly 200,000 clones, about 88% of them singletons, with 15% to 20% in the top ten. J is TRBJ2-2 and V is TRBV18; D possibly corresponds to TRBD2 (6 bases). This sequence originates from a man aged 50 or older with COVID-19, enrolled during active disease. Input material: peripheral blood. The CDR3 region is CASSASDRTGELFF. The CDR3 bases are TGTGCCAGCTCGGCTAGCGATCGTACCGGGGAGCTGTTTTTT.